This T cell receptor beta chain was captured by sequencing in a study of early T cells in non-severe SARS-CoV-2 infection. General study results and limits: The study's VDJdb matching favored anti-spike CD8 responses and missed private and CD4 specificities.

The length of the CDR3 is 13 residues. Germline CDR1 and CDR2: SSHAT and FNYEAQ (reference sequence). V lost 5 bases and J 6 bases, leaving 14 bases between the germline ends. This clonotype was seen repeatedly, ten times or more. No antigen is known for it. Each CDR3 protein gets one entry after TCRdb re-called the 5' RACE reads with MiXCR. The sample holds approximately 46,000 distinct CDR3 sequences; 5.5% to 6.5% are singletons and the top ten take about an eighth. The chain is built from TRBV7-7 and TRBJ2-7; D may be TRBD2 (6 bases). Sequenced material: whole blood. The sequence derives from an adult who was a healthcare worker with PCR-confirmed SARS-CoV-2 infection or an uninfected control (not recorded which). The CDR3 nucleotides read TGTGCCAGCAGCACGCAACCCGGGGGCGAGCAGTACTTC. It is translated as CASSTQPGGEQYF.